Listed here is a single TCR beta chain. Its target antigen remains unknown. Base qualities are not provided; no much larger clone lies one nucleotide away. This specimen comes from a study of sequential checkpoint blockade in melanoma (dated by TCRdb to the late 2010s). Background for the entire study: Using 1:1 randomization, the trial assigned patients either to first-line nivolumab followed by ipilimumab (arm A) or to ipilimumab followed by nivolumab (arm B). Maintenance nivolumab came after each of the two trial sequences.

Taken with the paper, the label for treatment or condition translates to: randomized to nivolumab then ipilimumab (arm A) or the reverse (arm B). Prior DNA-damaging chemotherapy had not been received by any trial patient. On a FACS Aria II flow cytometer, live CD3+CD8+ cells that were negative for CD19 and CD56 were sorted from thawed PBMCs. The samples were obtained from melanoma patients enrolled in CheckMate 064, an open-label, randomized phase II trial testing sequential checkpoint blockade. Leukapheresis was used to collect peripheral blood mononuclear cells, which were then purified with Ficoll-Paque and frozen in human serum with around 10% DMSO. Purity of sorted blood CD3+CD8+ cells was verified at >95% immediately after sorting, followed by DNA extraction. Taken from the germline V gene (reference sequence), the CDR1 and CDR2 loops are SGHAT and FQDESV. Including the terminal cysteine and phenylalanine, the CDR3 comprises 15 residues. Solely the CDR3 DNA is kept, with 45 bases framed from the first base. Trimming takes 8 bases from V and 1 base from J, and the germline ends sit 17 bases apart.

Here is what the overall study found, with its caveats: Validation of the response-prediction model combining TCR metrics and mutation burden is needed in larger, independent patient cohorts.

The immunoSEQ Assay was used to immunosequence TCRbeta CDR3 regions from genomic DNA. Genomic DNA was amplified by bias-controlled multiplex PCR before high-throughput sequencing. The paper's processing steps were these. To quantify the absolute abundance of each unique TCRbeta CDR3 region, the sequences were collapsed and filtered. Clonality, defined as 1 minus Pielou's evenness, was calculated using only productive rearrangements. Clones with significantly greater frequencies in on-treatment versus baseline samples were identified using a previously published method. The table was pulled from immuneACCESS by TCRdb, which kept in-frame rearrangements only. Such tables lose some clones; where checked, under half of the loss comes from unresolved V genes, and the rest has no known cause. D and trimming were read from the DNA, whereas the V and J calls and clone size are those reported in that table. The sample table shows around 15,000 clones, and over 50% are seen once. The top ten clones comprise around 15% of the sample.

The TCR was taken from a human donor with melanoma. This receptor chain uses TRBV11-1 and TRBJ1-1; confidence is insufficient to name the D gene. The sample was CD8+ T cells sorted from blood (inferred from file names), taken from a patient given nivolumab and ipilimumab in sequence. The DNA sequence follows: TGTGCCAGCGCCCCGCCCGGGTTCTCGAACACTGAAGCTTTCTTT. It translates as CASAPPGFSNTEAFF.